This T cell receptor (beta chain) was recorded in a study of blood T cell repertoires in COVID-19. Study at large: The analysed material was cDNA or gDNA that came from T cells, B-cell-depleted T cells, or PBMCs.

The assay was immunoSEQ multiplex PCR, and TCRdb's table has in-frame clones only and misses some. This sample has 100,000 or so clones, with 85% to 95% found just once. V was trimmed by 3 bases and J by 1 base, leaving 9 bases between them. The CDR3 length is 14 residues. CDR1 SEHNR and CDR2 FQNEAQ come from the germline V gene (reference sequence). Sequenced: peripheral blood. The receptor comes from a woman aged 50 to 65 in a cohort sampled during active COVID-19. The genes are TRBV7-9 and TRBJ2-5, with D maybe TRBD2 (7 bases). CDR3 DNA sequence: TGTGCCAGCAGCTTCGCGGGGGCCCAAGAGACCCAGTACTTC. Encoded protein: CASSFAGAQETQYF.